Sequencing of this T cell receptor beta chain was carried out in a study of T cells after yellow fever vaccination. Points from the study as a whole: In post-booster samples, most primary-vaccination clones reappeared (approximately 96% CD4, 70% to 90% CD8).

This clonotype has at least ten counts. The antigen remains undetermined. Template switching by 5'RACE produced TCR cDNA, adding a universal primer site and UMIs. TCRdb called the 5' RACE reads again in MiXCR, with one record for every CDR3 protein. The sample contains 100,000 to 150,000 distinct CDR3 sequences, over 12% of which appear only once. The CDR3 runs to 15 residues. The ends lost 6 bases at V and 2 bases at J; junction bases unmatched: 7. This TCR derives from a man aged 18 to 29 who received the YFV17D yellow fever vaccine. The sample consisted of CD8+ T cells sorted from PBMCs, taken 5 days after the yellow fever booster vaccination. The chain joins TRBV12-3 or TRBV12-4 to TRBJ2-3, with TRBD1 matching over 8 bases. The chain's CDR3 is CASSRTGTYTDTQYF. CDR3 DNA sequence: TGTGCCAGCAGCAGGACAGGGACCTACACAGATACGCAGTATTTT.